A selection of T cell receptor beta chains follows, all from one sample in a study of regulatory T cells in long-lasting Graves disease. One entry per CDR3 protein, called by TCRdb with MiXCR from the multiplex PCR reads. Of more than 450,000 distinct CDR3 sequences in the sample, about 12% were seen once. These data also featured in a second study, about T cells in Graves' hyperthyroidism and ophthalmopathy.

Here the sequenced sample was peripheral blood mononuclear cells (PBMCs), taken at new diagnosis, from a patient treated with antithyroid drugs. Source of these receptors: a woman aged 30 to 39 with Graves disease. Both conserved end residues are part of each CDR3. Fields, in order: clone size, J gene, V gene, D gene, CDR3 protein, CDR3 DNA. The D gene is left open where the match is weak. Clone size is given for some rows only: seen once, a few or many times, or a class if the clone is expanded.

abundance: many
j_gene: TRBJ2-1
v_gene: TRBV5-1
d_gene: TRBD2
CDR3aa: CASSLLGLANNEQFF
CDR3nt: TGCGCCAGCAGCTTGTTAGGACTAGCGAATAATGAGCAGTTCTTC

abundance: many
j_gene: TRBJ1-4
v_gene: TRBV9
d_gene: NA
CDR3aa: CASSRLERTNEKLFF
CDR3nt: TGTGCCAGCAGCCGCCTTGAGAGGACAAATGAAAAACTGTTTTTT

abundance: NA
j_gene: TRBJ2-2
v_gene: TRBV7-9
d_gene: NA
CDR3aa: CASSRDFVTGELFF
CDR3nt: TGTGCCAGCAGCCGGGATTTCGTCACCGGGGAGCTGTTTTTT

abundance: many
j_gene: TRBJ1-6
v_gene: TRBV28
d_gene: NA
CDR3aa: CASRGWGPLSPLHF
CDR3nt: TGTGCCAGCAGGGGTTGGGGCCCCCTCTCTCCCCTCCACTTT

abundance: NA
j_gene: TRBJ1-6
v_gene: TRBV20-1
d_gene: NA
CDR3aa: CSARLGGLSPLHF
CDR3nt: TGCAGTGCTAGACTTGGCGGGCTATCACCCCTCCACTTT

abundance: many
j_gene: TRBJ2-3
v_gene: TRBV7-9
d_gene: TRBD2
CDR3aa: CASSLTSAVPDTQYF
CDR3nt: TGTGCCAGCAGTCTAACTAGCGCCGTCCCAGATACGCAGTATTTT

abundance: NA
j_gene: TRBJ2-5
v_gene: TRBV29-1
d_gene: TRBD2
CDR3aa: CSVADTSGRETQYF
CDR3nt: TGCAGCGTTGCCGATACTAGCGGGAGAGAGACCCAGTACTTC

abundance: few
j_gene: TRBJ1-1
v_gene: TRBV11-3
d_gene: TRBD1
CDR3aa: CASSPLRGQGGRSGAQPAEAFF
CDR3nt: TGTGCCAGCAGCCCCCTTCGCGGACAGGGGGGGAGAAGTGGGGCACAACCGGCTGAAGCTTTCTTT

abundance: NA
j_gene: TRBJ2-2
v_gene: TRBV6-1
d_gene: TRBD2
CDR3aa: CASSIPGTSGRALFF
CDR3nt: TGTGCCAGCAGCATCCCCGGGACTAGCGGGAGGGCTCTGTTTTTT

abundance: few
j_gene: TRBJ2-7
v_gene: TRBV30
d_gene: TRBD2
CDR3aa: CAWSVASGSLYEQYF
CDR3nt: TGTGCCTGGAGTGTGGCTAGCGGGAGTCTCTACGAGCAGTACTTC

abundance: few
j_gene: TRBJ2-3
v_gene: TRBV19
d_gene: NA
CDR3aa: CATKAASTDTQYF
CDR3nt: TGTGCCACGAAGGCAGCTAGCACAGATACGCAGTATTTT

abundance: few
j_gene: TRBJ1-1
v_gene: TRBV10-3
d_gene: NA
CDR3aa: CAITTTGLTEAFF
CDR3nt: TGTGCCATCACCACGACAGGACTCACTGAAGCTTTCTTT

abundance: many
j_gene: TRBJ2-1
v_gene: TRBV6-2/TRBV6-3
d_gene: NA
CDR3aa: CASNLAYNEQFF
CDR3nt: TGTGCCAGCAACTTGGCCTACAATGAGCAGTTCTTC

abundance: few
j_gene: TRBJ1-5
v_gene: TRBV7-2
d_gene: NA
CDR3aa: CASSAHSSNQPQHF
CDR3nt: TGTGCCAGCAGCGCCCACAGTAGCAATCAGCCCCAGCATTTT

abundance: NA
j_gene: TRBJ1-2
v_gene: TRBV19
d_gene: TRBD1
CDR3aa: CASRKTGGYGYTF
CDR3nt: TGTGCCAGTAGGAAGACAGGGGGCTATGGCTACACCTTC

abundance: few
j_gene: TRBJ2-1
v_gene: TRBV9
d_gene: TRBD2
CDR3aa: CASSASGRRGEQFF
CDR3nt: TGTGCCAGCAGCGCTAGCGGGAGGCGAGGTGAGCAGTTCTTC

abundance: many
j_gene: TRBJ2-6
v_gene: TRBV20-1
d_gene: NA
CDR3aa: CSPRRVSSGANVLTF
CDR3nt: TGCAGCCCGAGGCGGGTGAGCTCTGGGGCCAACGTCCTGACTTTC

abundance: few
j_gene: TRBJ1-2
v_gene: TRBV19
d_gene: NA
CDR3aa: CASSRKSGDDGYTF
CDR3nt: TGTGCCAGTAGTCGGAAATCAGGGGATGATGGCTACACCTTC

abundance: many
j_gene: TRBJ2-5
v_gene: TRBV6-1
d_gene: NA
CDR3aa: CASSVRSQETQYF
CDR3nt: TGTGCCAGCAGTGTGCGTAGCCAAGAGACCCAGTACTTC

abundance: NA
j_gene: TRBJ2-1
v_gene: TRBV4-1
d_gene: NA
CDR3aa: CASSPLDRYNEQFF
CDR3nt: TGCGCCAGCAGCCCACTCGACCGGTACAATGAGCAGTTCTTC

abundance: many
j_gene: TRBJ1-1
v_gene: TRBV20-1
d_gene: NA
CDR3aa: CSLRGIDTEAFF
CDR3nt: TGCAGTCTTAGAGGTATTGACACTGAAGCTTTCTTC

abundance: many
j_gene: TRBJ1-4
v_gene: TRBV7-9
d_gene: NA
CDR3aa: CASSPSDSGSGNEKLFF
CDR3nt: TGTGCCAGCAGCCCGTCGGACAGCGGATCTGGTAATGAAAAACTGTTTTTT

abundance: few
j_gene: TRBJ2-7
v_gene: TRBV29-1
d_gene: NA
CDR3aa: CSAYGGVFSYEQYF
CDR3nt: TGCAGCGCCTATGGGGGCGTCTTCTCCTACGAGCAGTACTTC

abundance: many
j_gene: TRBJ2-3
v_gene: TRBV7-9
d_gene: TRBD2
CDR3aa: CASSRLAGERDTQYF
CDR3nt: TGTGCCAGCAGTCGCCTAGCGGGAGAGCGGGATACGCAGTATTTT

abundance: NA
j_gene: TRBJ2-1
v_gene: TRBV10-3
d_gene: TRBD2
CDR3aa: CAIKPGLERNEQFF
CDR3nt: TGTGCCATCAAACCGGGACTAGAACGCAATGAGCAGTTCTTC

abundance: many
j_gene: TRBJ2-3
v_gene: TRBV3-1
d_gene: TRBD2
CDR3aa: CASSPSGIGTDTQYF
CDR3nt: TGTGCCAGCAGTCCAAGCGGGATAGGGACAGATACGCAGTATTTT

abundance: many
j_gene: TRBJ2-5
v_gene: TRBV18
d_gene: NA
CDR3aa: CASSPWNRETQYF
CDR3nt: TGTGCCAGCTCACCTTGGAATAGAGAGACCCAGTACTTC

abundance: few
j_gene: TRBJ2-2
v_gene: TRBV11-2
d_gene: NA
CDR3aa: CVSSPNRATGELFF
CDR3nt: TGTGTCAGCAGCCCAAATCGAGCCACCGGGGAGCTGTTTTTT

abundance: many
j_gene: TRBJ2-1
v_gene: TRBV6-1
d_gene: TRBD1
CDR3aa: CASSLGQGGNEQFF
CDR3nt: TGTGCCAGCAGCCTTGGACAGGGGGGGAATGAGCAGTTCTTC

abundance: many
j_gene: TRBJ2-7
v_gene: TRBV30
d_gene: TRBD1
CDR3aa: CAWRGTGYEQYF
CDR3nt: TGTGCCTGGAGGGGGACAGGCTACGAGCAGTACTTC

abundance: many
j_gene: TRBJ2-5
v_gene: TRBV20-1
d_gene: NA
CDR3aa: CSARDGGVAETQYF
CDR3nt: TGCAGTGCTAGAGATGGCGGGGTAGCAGAGACCCAGTACTTC

abundance: many
j_gene: TRBJ2-1
v_gene: TRBV20-1
d_gene: TRBD2
CDR3aa: CSARLAGGSEQFF
CDR3nt: TGCAGTGCTAGACTAGCGGGAGGAAGTGAGCAGTTCTTC

abundance: many
j_gene: TRBJ2-1
v_gene: TRBV11-3
d_gene: NA
CDR3aa: CASSLGTPLDEQFF
CDR3nt: TGTGCCAGCAGCTTAGGTACCCCCCTGGATGAGCAGTTCTTC

abundance: few
j_gene: TRBJ2-7
v_gene: TRBV5-5
d_gene: NA
CDR3aa: CASSRGGPSYEQYF
CDR3nt: TGTGCCAGCAGTAGGGGGGGCCCCTCCTACGAGCAGTACTTC

abundance: NA
j_gene: TRBJ1-1
v_gene: TRBV7-3
d_gene: TRBD1
CDR3aa: CASSSDRGSEAFF
CDR3nt: TGTGCCAGCAGCTCAGACAGGGGCTCTGAAGCTTTCTTT

abundance: NA
j_gene: TRBJ2-1
v_gene: TRBV3-1
d_gene: NA
CDR3aa: CASSQGVRPPPKQFF
CDR3nt: TGTGCCAGCAGCCAAGGGGTACGTCCCCCACCTAAGCAGTTCTTC

abundance: many
j_gene: TRBJ2-2
v_gene: TRBV5-1
d_gene: NA
CDR3aa: CASSFRDGNTGELFF
CDR3nt: TGCGCCAGCAGCTTCCGGGACGGGAACACCGGGGAGCTGTTTTTT

abundance: NA
j_gene: TRBJ1-1
v_gene: TRBV5-1
d_gene: NA
CDR3aa: CASSLDLGLTEAFF
CDR3nt: TGCGCCAGCAGCTTGGACCTGGGTTTAACTGAAGCTTTCTTT

abundance: many
j_gene: TRBJ2-1
v_gene: TRBV7-8
d_gene: TRBD2
CDR3aa: CAIGGSPAGYNEQFF
CDR3nt: TGTGCCATAGGCGGGAGTCCAGCCGGGTACAATGAGCAGTTCTTC

abundance: many
j_gene: TRBJ1-2
v_gene: TRBV25-1
d_gene: NA
CDR3aa: CASSEGPGNYGYTF
CDR3nt: TGTGCCAGCAGTGAGGGGCCGGGGAACTATGGCTACACCTTC

abundance: NA
j_gene: TRBJ2-7
v_gene: TRBV5-5
d_gene: NA
CDR3aa: CASSWTALLEQYF
CDR3nt: TGTGCCAGCAGCTGGACTGCACTCCTCGAGCAGTACTTC

abundance: many
j_gene: TRBJ2-3
v_gene: TRBV10-3
d_gene: TRBD1
CDR3aa: CAARPGTGGSDTQYF
CDR3nt: TGTGCCGCGAGACCTGGGACAGGGGGAAGCGATACGCAGTATTTT

abundance: NA
j_gene: TRBJ1-5
v_gene: TRBV19
d_gene: TRBD1
CDR3aa: CASNTGTGLYQPQHF
CDR3nt: TGTGCCAGTAATACCGGGACAGGGCTCTACCAGCCCCAGCATTTT

abundance: few
j_gene: TRBJ1-1
v_gene: TRBV6-5
d_gene: NA
CDR3aa: CASSYRTRGAEAFF
CDR3nt: TGTGCCAGCAGTTACAGGACAAGGGGGGCTGAAGCTTTCTTT

abundance: few
j_gene: TRBJ2-1
v_gene: TRBV6-1
d_gene: TRBD1
CDR3aa: CAVGQGRNEQFF
CDR3nt: TGTGCCGTAGGACAGGGTCGGAATGAGCAGTTCTTC

abundance: few
j_gene: TRBJ1-1
v_gene: TRBV5-5
d_gene: TRBD1
CDR3aa: CASSFGQGRPNTEAFF
CDR3nt: TGTGCCAGCAGCTTTGGACAGGGTAGACCGAACACTGAAGCTTTCTTT

abundance: many
j_gene: TRBJ1-5
v_gene: TRBV6-1
d_gene: NA
CDR3aa: CASSGPDQPQHF
CDR3nt: TGTGCCAGCAGTGGACCAGATCAGCCCCAGCATTTT

abundance: few
j_gene: TRBJ1-5
v_gene: TRBV7-2
d_gene: NA
CDR3aa: CASSGGGIYQPQHF
CDR3nt: TGTGCCAGCAGCGGGGGTGGAATATATCAGCCCCAGCATTTT